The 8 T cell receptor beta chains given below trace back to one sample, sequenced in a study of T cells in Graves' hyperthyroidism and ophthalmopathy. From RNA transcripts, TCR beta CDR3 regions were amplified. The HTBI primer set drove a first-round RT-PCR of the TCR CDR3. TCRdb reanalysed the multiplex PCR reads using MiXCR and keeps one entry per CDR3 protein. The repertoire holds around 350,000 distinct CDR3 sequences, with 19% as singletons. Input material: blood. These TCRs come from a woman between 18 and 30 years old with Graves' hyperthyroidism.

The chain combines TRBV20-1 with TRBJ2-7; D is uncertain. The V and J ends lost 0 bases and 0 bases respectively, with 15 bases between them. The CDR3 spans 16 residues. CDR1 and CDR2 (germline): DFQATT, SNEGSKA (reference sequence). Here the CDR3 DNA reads TGCAGTGCTAGAGACGGGTCTAGGGCTAGCTCCTACGAGCAGTACTTC. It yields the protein CSARDGSRASSYEQYF.

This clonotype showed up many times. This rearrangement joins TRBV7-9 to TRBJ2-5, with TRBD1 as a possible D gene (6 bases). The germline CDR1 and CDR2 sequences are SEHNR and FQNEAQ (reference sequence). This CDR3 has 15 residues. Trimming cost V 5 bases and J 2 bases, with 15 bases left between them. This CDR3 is CASSDNGQLQETQYF. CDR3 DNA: TGTGCCAGCAGCGACAACGGACAGCTACAAGAGACCCAGTACTTC.

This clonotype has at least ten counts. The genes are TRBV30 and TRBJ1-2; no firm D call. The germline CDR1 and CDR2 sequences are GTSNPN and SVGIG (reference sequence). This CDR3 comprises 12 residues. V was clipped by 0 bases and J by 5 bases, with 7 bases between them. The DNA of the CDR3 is TGTGCCTGGAGTGTAACGGGTTATGGCTACACCTTC. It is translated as CAWSVTGYGYTF.

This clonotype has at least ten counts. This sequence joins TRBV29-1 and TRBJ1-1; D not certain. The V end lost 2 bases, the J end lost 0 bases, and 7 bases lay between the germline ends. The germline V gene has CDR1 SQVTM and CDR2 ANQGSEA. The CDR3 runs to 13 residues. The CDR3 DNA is TGCAGCGTTGAAACCGGATTGAACACTGAAGCTTTCTTT. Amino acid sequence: CSVETGLNTEAFF.

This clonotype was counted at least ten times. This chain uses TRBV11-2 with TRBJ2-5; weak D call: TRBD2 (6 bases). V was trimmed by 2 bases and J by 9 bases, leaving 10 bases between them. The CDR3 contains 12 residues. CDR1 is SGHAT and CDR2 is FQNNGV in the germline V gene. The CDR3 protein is CASSLISGAQYF. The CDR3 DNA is TGTGCCAGCAGCTTAATCTCGGGGGCCCAGTACTTC.

This CDR3 is CASSLKAESNTEAFF. The CDR3, as DNA: TGTGCCAGCAGCTTAAAGGCAGAATCGAACACTGAAGCTTTCTTT. The chain employs TRBV7-6 and TRBJ1-1, with D hard to call. The CDR3 is 15 residues long. CDR1 is SGHVS, CDR2 FNYEAQ, per germline. Trimming shortened V by 2 bases and J by 1 base, and 11 bases separated the two germline ends.

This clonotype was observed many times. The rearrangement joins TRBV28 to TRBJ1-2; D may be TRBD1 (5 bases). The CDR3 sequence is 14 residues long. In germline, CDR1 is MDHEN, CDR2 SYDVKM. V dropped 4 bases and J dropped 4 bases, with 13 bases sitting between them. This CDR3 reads CASSSRGRAYGYTF. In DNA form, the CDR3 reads TGTGCCAGCAGTTCCCGGGGACGGGCCTATGGCTACACCTTC.

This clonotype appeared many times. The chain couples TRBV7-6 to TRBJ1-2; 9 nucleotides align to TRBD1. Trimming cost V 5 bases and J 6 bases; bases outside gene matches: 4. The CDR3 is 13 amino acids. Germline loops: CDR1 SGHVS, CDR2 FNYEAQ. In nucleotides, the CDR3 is TGTGCCAGCAGCCCTAGACAGGGGGATGGCTACACCTTC. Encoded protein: CASSPRQGDGYTF.